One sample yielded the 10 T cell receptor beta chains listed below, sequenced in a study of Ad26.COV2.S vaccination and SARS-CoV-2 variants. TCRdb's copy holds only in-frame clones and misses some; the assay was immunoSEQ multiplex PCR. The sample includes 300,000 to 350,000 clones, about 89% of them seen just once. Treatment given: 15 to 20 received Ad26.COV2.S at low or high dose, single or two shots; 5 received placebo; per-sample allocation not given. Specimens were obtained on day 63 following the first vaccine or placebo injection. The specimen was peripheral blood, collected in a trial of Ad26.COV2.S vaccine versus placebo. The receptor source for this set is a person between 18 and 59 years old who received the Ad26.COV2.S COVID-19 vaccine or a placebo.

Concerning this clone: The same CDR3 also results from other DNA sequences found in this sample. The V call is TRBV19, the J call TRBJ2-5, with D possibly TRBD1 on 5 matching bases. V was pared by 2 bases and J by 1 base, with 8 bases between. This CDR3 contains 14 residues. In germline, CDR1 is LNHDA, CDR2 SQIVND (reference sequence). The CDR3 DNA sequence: TGTGCCAGTAGTATACAGGGTGCCCAAGAGACCCAGTACTTC. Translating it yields CASSIQGAQETQYF. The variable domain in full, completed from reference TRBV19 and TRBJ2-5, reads DGGITQSPKYLFRKEGQNVTLSCEQNLNHDAMYWYRQDPGQGLRLIYYSQIVNDFQKGDIAEGYSVSREKKESFPLTVTSAQKNPTAFYLCASSIQGAQETQYFGPGTRLLVL.

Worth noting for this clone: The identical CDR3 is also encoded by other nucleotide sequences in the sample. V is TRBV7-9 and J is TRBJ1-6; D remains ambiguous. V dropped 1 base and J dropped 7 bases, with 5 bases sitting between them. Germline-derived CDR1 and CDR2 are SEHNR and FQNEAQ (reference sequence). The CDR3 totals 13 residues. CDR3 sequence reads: CASSLGTNSPLHF. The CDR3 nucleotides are TGTGCCAGCAGCTTAGGGACCAATTCACCCCTCCACTTT.

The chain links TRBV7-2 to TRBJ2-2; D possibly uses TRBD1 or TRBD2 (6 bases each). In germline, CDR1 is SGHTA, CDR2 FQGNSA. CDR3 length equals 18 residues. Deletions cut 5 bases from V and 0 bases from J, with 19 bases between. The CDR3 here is CASSPHDRRGSNTGELFF. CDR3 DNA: TGTGCCAGCAGCCCTCACGACAGGAGGGGGTCGAACACCGGGGAGCTGTTTTTT.

The CDR3 loop reads CASSYSRAGRSGELFF. DNA for the CDR3: TGTGCCAGCAGTTACTCGCGCGCCGGCAGGTCCGGGGAGCTGTTTTTT. The chain uses TRBV6-2 or TRBV6-3 and TRBJ2-2; D call uncertain. CDR1 MNHEY and CDR2 SVGEGT come from the germline V gene. The V end lost 0 bases, the J end lost 6 bases, and 14 bases lay between the germline ends. CDR3 length equals 16 residues.

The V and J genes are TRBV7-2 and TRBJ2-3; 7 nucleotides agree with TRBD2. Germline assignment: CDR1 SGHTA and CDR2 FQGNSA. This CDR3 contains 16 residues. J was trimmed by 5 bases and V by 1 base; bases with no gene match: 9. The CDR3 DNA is TGTGCCAGCAGCTTAGAATCGTGGGGGGGAGAAGATACGCAGTATTTT. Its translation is CASSLESWGGEDTQYF.

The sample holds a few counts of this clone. In DNA, the CDR3 is TGTGCCAGCAGCCGGGACGGGAACACTGAAGCTTTCTTT. Residues: CASSRDGNTEAFF. The chain links TRBV6-4 to TRBJ1-1; TRBD1 is a possible D gene (5 bases). The ends were cut back, 6 bases at V and 1 base at J, with 9 bases in the middle. The CDR3 is 13 residues long. Germline CDR1 is MRHNA and CDR2 is SNTAGT.

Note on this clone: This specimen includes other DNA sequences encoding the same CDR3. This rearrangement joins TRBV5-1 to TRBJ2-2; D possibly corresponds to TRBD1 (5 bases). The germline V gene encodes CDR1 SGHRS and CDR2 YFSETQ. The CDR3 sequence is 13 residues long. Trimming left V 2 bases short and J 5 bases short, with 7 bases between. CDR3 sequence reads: CASSLGVTGELFF. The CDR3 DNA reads TGCGCCAGCAGCTTAGGGGTGACCGGGGAGCTGTTTTTT.

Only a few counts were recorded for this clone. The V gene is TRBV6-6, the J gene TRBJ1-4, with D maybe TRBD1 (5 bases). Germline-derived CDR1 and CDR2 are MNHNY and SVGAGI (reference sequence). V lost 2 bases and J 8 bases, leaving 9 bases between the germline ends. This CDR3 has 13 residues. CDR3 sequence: CASSYTGHEKLFF. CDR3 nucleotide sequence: TGTGCCAGCAGTTACACAGGTCACGAAAAACTGTTTTTT.

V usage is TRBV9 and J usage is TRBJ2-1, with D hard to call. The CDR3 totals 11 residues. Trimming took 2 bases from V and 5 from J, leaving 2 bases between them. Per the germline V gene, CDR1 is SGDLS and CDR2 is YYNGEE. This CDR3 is CASSVNNEQFF. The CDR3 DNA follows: TGTGCCAGCAGCGTGAACAATGAGCAGTTCTTC.

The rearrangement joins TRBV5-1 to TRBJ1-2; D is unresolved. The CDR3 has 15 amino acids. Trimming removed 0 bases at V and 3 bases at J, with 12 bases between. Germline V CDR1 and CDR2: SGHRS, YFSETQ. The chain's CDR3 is CASSLGWGTDYGYTF. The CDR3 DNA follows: TGCGCCAGCAGCTTGGGATGGGGTACGGACTATGGCTACACCTTC.